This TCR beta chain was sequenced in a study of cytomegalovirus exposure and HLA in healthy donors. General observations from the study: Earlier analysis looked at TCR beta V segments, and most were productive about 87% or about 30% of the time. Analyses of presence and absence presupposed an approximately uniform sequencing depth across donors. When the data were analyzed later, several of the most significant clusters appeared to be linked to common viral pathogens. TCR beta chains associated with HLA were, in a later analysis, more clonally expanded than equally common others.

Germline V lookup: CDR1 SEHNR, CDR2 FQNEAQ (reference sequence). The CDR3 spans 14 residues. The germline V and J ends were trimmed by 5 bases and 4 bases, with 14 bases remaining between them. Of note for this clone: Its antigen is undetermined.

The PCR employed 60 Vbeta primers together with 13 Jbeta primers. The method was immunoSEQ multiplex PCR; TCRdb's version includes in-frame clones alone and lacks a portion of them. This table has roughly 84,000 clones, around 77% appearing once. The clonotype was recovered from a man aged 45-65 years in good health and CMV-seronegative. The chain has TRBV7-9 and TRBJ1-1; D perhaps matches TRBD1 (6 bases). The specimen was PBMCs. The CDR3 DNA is TGTGCCAGCAGCCGCCAGGGGCCCGGCACTGAAGCTTTCTTT. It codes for CASSRQGPGTEAFF.